This is a list of T cell receptor beta chains from one sample in a study of blood T cell repertoires in COVID-19. TCRdb's table, derived via immunoSEQ multiplex PCR, lists solely in-frame clones and lacks some. The sample records over 120,000 clones, 65% to 80% being singletons. The sample comprised peripheral blood. These receptors all come from an older woman with acute or convalescent COVID-19. Both conserved end residues are part of each CDR3. The order of the fields is J gene, D gene, V gene, clone size, CDR3 protein. A D gene is named only where the DNA matches it firmly. A row's size may be missing; if present it is once, few, many or a size class.

j_gene: TRBJ2-5; d_gene: TRBD2; v_gene: TRBV5-6; abundance: NA; CDR3aa: CASSLDGAGEGETQYF
j_gene: TRBJ2-7; d_gene: TRBD2; v_gene: TRBV28; abundance: NA; CDR3aa: CASSRGLAYSYEQYF
j_gene: TRBJ2-3; d_gene: TRBD2; v_gene: TRBV25-1; abundance: few; CDR3aa: CASSALAGVDTDTQYF
j_gene: TRBJ1-1; d_gene: TRBD1; v_gene: TRBV12-5; abundance: NA; CDR3aa: CASGLGQGDTEAFF
j_gene: TRBJ2-1; d_gene: NA; v_gene: TRBV19; abundance: NA; CDR3aa: CASRDPAAGFNQQFF
j_gene: TRBJ2-7; d_gene: TRBD1; v_gene: TRBV27; abundance: many; CDR3aa: CASMGGSLTGGSYEQYF
j_gene: TRBJ1-5; d_gene: NA; v_gene: TRBV28; abundance: NA; CDR3aa: CASSLPRVHQPQHF
j_gene: TRBJ1-1; d_gene: TRBD1; v_gene: TRBV6-5; abundance: few; CDR3aa: CASRTGGDLTTEAFF
j_gene: TRBJ2-7; d_gene: TRBD2; v_gene: TRBV28; abundance: NA; CDR3aa: CASSLGGASGLTYEQYF
j_gene: TRBJ2-7; d_gene: NA; v_gene: TRBV6-2/TRBV6-3; abundance: NA; CDR3aa: CASSSDLAPSSYEQYF
j_gene: TRBJ2-1; d_gene: TRBD2; v_gene: TRBV5-1; abundance: NA; CDR3aa: CASSVLLAGGGNEQFF
j_gene: TRBJ2-1; d_gene: TRBD2; v_gene: TRBV5-1; abundance: NA; CDR3aa: CASSYTSGGNNEQFF
j_gene: TRBJ1-6; d_gene: TRBD1; v_gene: TRBV6-4; abundance: few; CDR3aa: CASSDGTDSSPLHF
j_gene: TRBJ2-1; d_gene: TRBD2; v_gene: TRBV4-2; abundance: NA; CDR3aa: CASSQGLAGASYNEQFF
j_gene: TRBJ1-4; d_gene: NA; v_gene: TRBV30; abundance: NA; CDR3aa: CAWAGTANEKLFF
j_gene: TRBJ1-5; d_gene: NA; v_gene: TRBV28; abundance: once; CDR3aa: CASSFQAGRHQPQHF
j_gene: TRBJ1-6; d_gene: NA; v_gene: TRBV6-5; abundance: once; CDR3aa: CASTLRGGNSPLHF
j_gene: TRBJ2-7; d_gene: TRBD2; v_gene: TRBV5-1; abundance: NA; CDR3aa: CASSLDPFRRLAGGISTYEQYF
j_gene: TRBJ2-7; d_gene: NA; v_gene: TRBV6-5; abundance: NA; CDR3aa: CASSEFYEQYF
j_gene: TRBJ2-7; d_gene: TRBD1; v_gene: TRBV7-2; abundance: NA; CDR3aa: CASSFFGTGGYEQYF
j_gene: TRBJ1-2; d_gene: TRBD1; v_gene: TRBV28; abundance: NA; CDR3aa: CASSLVGQGVLNYGYTF
j_gene: TRBJ2-2; d_gene: NA; v_gene: TRBV2; abundance: NA; CDR3aa: CASSGTESTGELFF
j_gene: TRBJ1-1; d_gene: NA; v_gene: TRBV11-2; abundance: once; CDR3aa: CASSLLGTTEAFF
j_gene: TRBJ2-7; d_gene: TRBD2; v_gene: TRBV6-1; abundance: NA; CDR3aa: CASSRDYLYEQYF
j_gene: TRBJ1-5; d_gene: NA; v_gene: TRBV27; abundance: NA; CDR3aa: CASGYPSVGRYSNQPQHF
j_gene: TRBJ1-6; d_gene: NA; v_gene: TRBV5-1; abundance: few; CDR3aa: CASSLDRGLRNSPLHF
j_gene: TRBJ2-7; d_gene: TRBD2; v_gene: TRBV5-4; abundance: NA; CDR3aa: CASSFPAGGNEQYF
j_gene: TRBJ1-5; d_gene: NA; v_gene: TRBV19; abundance: NA; CDR3aa: CASSIIAARGSNQPQHF
j_gene: TRBJ2-1; d_gene: TRBD2; v_gene: TRBV11-2; abundance: NA; CDR3aa: CASSLPGSGRAGEQFF
j_gene: TRBJ2-7; d_gene: TRBD1; v_gene: TRBV23-1; abundance: NA; CDR3aa: CASRLPGQGADNYEQYF
j_gene: TRBJ2-1; d_gene: TRBD2; v_gene: TRBV28; abundance: NA; CDR3aa: CASSFGASGSVEQFF
j_gene: TRBJ1-2; d_gene: NA; v_gene: TRBV28; abundance: NA; CDR3aa: CASTRTQNPGYTF
j_gene: TRBJ1-6; d_gene: TRBD1; v_gene: TRBV6-5; abundance: NA; CDR3aa: CASKQGASGSPLHF
j_gene: TRBJ2-5; d_gene: NA; v_gene: TRBV12-1; abundance: once; CDR3aa: CASTSYRAGETQYF
j_gene: TRBJ1-6; d_gene: TRBD1; v_gene: TRBV6-6; abundance: once; CDR3aa: CASSYSGGHSPLHF
j_gene: TRBJ2-3; d_gene: TRBD1; v_gene: TRBV5-1; abundance: NA; CDR3aa: CASSLRTGSTDTQYF